The 30 T cell receptor beta chains in this list originate from one sample, sequenced in a study of T cells in Graves' hyperthyroidism and ophthalmopathy. Researchers took RNA transcripts and amplified the TCR beta CDR3 regions from them. An initial round of RT-PCR targeting the TCR CDR3 relied on the HTBI primer set. TCRdb re-analysed the multiplex PCR reads in MiXCR, keeping a single row per CDR3 protein. Among some 800,000 distinct CDR3 sequences listed, roughly 40% were seen once. Sequenced material: blood. These TCRs come from a man between 18 and 35 years old with Graves' hyperthyroidism.

Concerning this clonotype: This clone may be a read error of a much larger clone one base away. The chain joins TRBV20-1 to TRBJ2-7, with 14 positions matching TRBD2. CDR3 size: 16 residues. CDR1 DFQATT and CDR2 SNEGSKA come from the germline V gene (reference sequence). This CDR3 reads CSARGVTSGRVNERYF. For the CDR3, the DNA is TGCAGTGCTAGGGGGGTGACTAGCGGGAGGGTAAACGAGCGGTACTTC.

This clonotype was detected many times. V and J are TRBV12-3 or TRBV12-4 and TRBJ1-1; perhaps TRBD1 as D (5 bases). V gave up 6 bases and J gave up 4 bases, with 9 bases separating them. The CDR3 contains 12 residues. CDR3 loop: CASSFGGTEAFF. Written as DNA, the CDR3 is TGTGCCAGCAGCTTTGGGGGCACTGAAGCTTTCTTT.

This clonotype was seen repeatedly, ten times or more. The chain carries TRBV29-1 and TRBJ1-2, with unresolved D. V was shortened by 3 bases and J by 11 bases, with 7 bases between the two germline ends. CDR1 and CDR2 (germline): SQVTM, ANQGSEA. The CDR3 covers 9 residues. CDR3 amino acids: CSVDGSYTF. The CDR3 region has the DNA TGCAGCGTTGATGGGTCTTACACCTTC.

V gene TRBV5-1 combines with J gene TRBJ1-2; 7 positions agree with TRBD1. Losses at the gene ends were 2 bases for V and 6 bases for J; bases not matched to a gene: 10. The germline gives CDR1 SGHRS, CDR2 YFSETQ. The CDR3 totals 15 residues. CDR3 residues: CASSLNGRGGNGYTF. CDR3 nucleotides: TGCGCCAGCAGCTTAAACGGCAGGGGGGGCAATGGCTACACCTTC.

The rearrangement uses TRBV2 and TRBJ1-6, with 8 bases fitting TRBD1. With V trimmed by 8 bases and J by 7 bases, 7 bases remained unmatched. Germline CDR1 and CDR2: SNHLY and FYNNEI. This CDR3 spans 14 amino acids. This CDR3 reads CASPQGAWNSPLHF. CDR3 bases: TGTGCCAGCCCCCAGGGGGCCTGGAATTCACCCCTCCACTTT.

This clonotype was recorded at least ten times. The V and J genes are TRBV24-1 and TRBJ2-7, with D maybe TRBD1 (6 bases). Germline V gene lookup returns CDR1 KGHDR and CDR2 SFDVKD. Trimming pared 5 bases from V and 6 bases from J, leaving 10 bases between. The CDR3 has 12 residues. CDR3 sequence: CATSGGQGEQYF. The DNA for the CDR3 is TGTGCCACCAGTGGGGGGCAGGGCGAGCAGTACTTC.

This clonotype was found many times. V and J are TRBV6-5 and TRBJ1-2, with D tentatively TRBD1 (5 bases). The CDR3 is made up of 13 amino acids. The germline CDR1 and CDR2 sequences are MNHEY and SVGAGI. Deletions cut 4 bases from V and 2 bases from J, with 8 bases between. CDR3 nucleotides: TGTGCCAGCAGTTCACACAGGAACTATGGCTACACCTTC. This gives the protein CASSSHRNYGYTF.

The V and J genes are TRBV2 and TRBJ1-5; 9 bases fit TRBD1. V lost 5 bases and J lost 5; bases outside the gene matches: 10. Germline-derived CDR1 and CDR2 are SNHLY and FYNNEI. This CDR3 is 16 amino acids long. The CDR3 DNA reads TGTGCCAGCAGTCGGACAGGGGCAGGGAAACATCAGCCCCAGCATTTT. As protein: CASSRTGAGKHQPQHF.

V gene TRBV13 combines with J gene TRBJ2-5; tentatively, D is TRBD1 (5 bases). V was trimmed by 2 bases and J by 2 bases, leaving 12 bases between them. Germline V CDR1 and CDR2: PRHDT, FYEKMQ (reference sequence). This CDR3 contains 15 residues. CDR3 region: CASSLQGGGQETQYF. DNA for the CDR3: TGTGCCAGCAGCTTACAGGGTGGCGGACAAGAGACCCAGTACTTC.

This chain connects TRBV7-2 to TRBJ1-5; D is unclear. Per the germline V gene, CDR1 is SGHTA and CDR2 is FQGNSA. The CDR3 runs 14 residues. Trimming cost V 4 bases and J 11 bases, with 18 bases left between them. CDR3 nucleotides: TGTGCCAGCAGCTCTATCATAGGCGAGGAGACCCAGCATTTT. Its protein product is CASSSIIGEETQHF.

The table lists this clonotype with a few counts. The chain carries TRBV7-8 and TRBJ2-2; 7 bases fit TRBD1. V shed 4 bases and J 0 bases; nucleotides not matched to a gene: 5. Germline assignment: CDR1 SGHVS and CDR2 FQNEAQ. The CDR3 covers 16 residues. CDR3 loop: CASSSDRVTNTGELFF. The CDR3 DNA is TGTGCCAGCAGCTCCGACAGGGTGACGAACACCGGGGAGCTGTTTTTT.

The chain employs TRBV7-9 and TRBJ2-5; 11 nucleotides match TRBD1. The CDR3 loop spans 17 amino acids. Unmatched junction bases numbered 7, after V lost 2 bases and J lost 2 bases. Germline V gives CDR1 SEHNR, CDR2 FQNEAQ (reference sequence). Here the CDR3 reads CASSLLRGQGAQETQYF. CDR3 nucleotides: TGTGCCAGCAGCTTACTTCGCGGACAGGGGGCTCAAGAGACCCAGTACTTC.

The chain carries TRBV20-1 and TRBJ1-5; 9 bases agree with TRBD1. The CDR3 length is 19 residues. Germline CDR1 DFQATT, CDR2 SNEGSKA (reference sequence). Trimming removed 4 bases from V and 1 base from J; junction bases left unmatched: 17. CDR3 DNA sequence: TGCAGTGCTAAAGATCGGCGGGGGACAGGGAGGAGGAGCAATCAGCCCCAGCATTTT. Translating it yields CSAKDRRGTGRRSNQPQHF.

This clonotype showed up many times. The chain couples TRBV19 to TRBJ1-2, with D tentatively TRBD1 (6 bases). CDR3 length: 14 amino acids. Trimming took 4 bases from V and 2 from J, leaving 11 bases between them. CDR1 is LNHDA and CDR2 is SQIVND in the germline V gene (reference sequence). CDR3 sequence: CASSNRDRNYGYTF. CDR3 in DNA: TGTGCCAGTAGTAACAGGGATCGGAACTATGGCTACACCTTC. The full variable domain, rest sourced from reference TRBV19 and TRBJ1-2, is DGGITQSPKYLFRKEGQNVTLSCEQNLNHDAMYWYRQDPGQGLRLIYYSQIVNDFQKGDIAEGYSVSREKKESFPLTVTSAQKNPTAFYLCASSNRDRNYGYTFGSGTRLTVV.

The chain carries TRBV10-3 and TRBJ1-1, with TRBD1 matching 7 bases. V gave up 9 bases and J gave up 7 bases; unmatched junction bases: 5. Per germline, CDR1 ENHRY and CDR2 SYGVKD. The CDR3 extends over 11 amino acids. CDR3 nucleotides: TGTGCCATAGGGGGGACAGTTGAAGCTTTCTTT. This translates into CAIGGTVEAFF.

In its sample, this clonotype was seen many times. V is TRBV9 and J is TRBJ1-2; 8 bases are shared with TRBD1. The CDR3 extends over 12 amino acids. The V gene end was trimmed by 7 bases and the J gene end by 6 bases; junction bases not matched to a gene: 5. Germline CDR1 and CDR2: SGDLS and YYNGEE. This CDR3 is CASGRGLDGYTF. The CDR3 bases are TGTGCCAGCGGCAGGGGGCTGGATGGCTACACCTTC.

J is TRBJ1-6 and V is TRBV5-6; D might be TRBD1 (5 bases). With 3 bases removed from V and 6 bases from J, the gap between germline ends came to 16 bases. The CDR3 has 16 amino acids. Germline CDR1 is SGHDT and CDR2 is YYEEEE. The CDR3 nucleotides read TGTGCCAGCAGCTCCAGCCCGGGGGGTATTAATTCACCCCTCCACTTT. This gives the protein CASSSSPGGINSPLHF.

This clonotype was seen many times. The chain uses TRBV7-9 and TRBJ2-7, with D maybe TRBD1 (6 bases). The germline V gene has CDR1 SEHNR and CDR2 FQNEAQ (reference sequence). The CDR3 covers 16 residues. Trimming stripped 2 bases from V and 6 bases from J, with 20 bases between. CDR3 loop: CASSLQQGVALGEQYF. The CDR3 DNA reads as TGTGCCAGCAGCTTACAACAGGGTGTGGCTCTCGGCGAGCAGTACTTC.

The chain employs TRBV10-3 and TRBJ2-5, with D perhaps TRBD1 (6 bases). Trimming took off 10 bases at V and 4 bases at J, with 13 bases between the two ends. CDR1 ENHRY and CDR2 SYGVKD come from the germline V gene. The CDR3 consists of 12 residues. CDR3 bases: TGTGCCAGCAATTGGACAGTAGAGACCCAGTACTTC. Its protein product is CASNWTVETQYF.

V gene TRBV12-3 or TRBV12-4 combines with J gene TRBJ1-4, with D unclear. This CDR3 spans 13 amino acids. Trimming took off 5 bases at V and 2 bases at J, with 6 bases between the two ends. The CDR3 loop reads CASSRVTNEKLFF. The CDR3 DNA is TGTGCCAGCAGTAGGGTTACTAATGAAAAACTGTTTTTT.

In its sample, this clonotype was seen many times. This rearrangement joins TRBV2 to TRBJ2-5; TRBD2 is a possible D gene (5 bases). This CDR3 has 13 residues. V lost 1 base and J 5 bases, leaving 8 bases between the germline ends. Germline CDR1 reads SNHLY; CDR2 reads FYNNEI. This chain's CDR3 is CASSEEWRETQYF. In nucleotides, the CDR3 is TGTGCCAGCAGTGAAGAATGGAGGGAGACCCAGTACTTC. Full variable domain (missing parts from reference TRBV2 and TRBJ2-5): EPEVTQTPSHQVTQMGQEVILRCVPISNHLYFYWYRQILGQKVEFLVSFYNNEISEKSEIFDDQFSVERPDGSNFTLKIRSTKLEDSAMYFCASSEEWRETQYFGPGTRLLVL.

The chain joins TRBV6-2 or TRBV6-3 to TRBJ2-7; possibly TRBD1 for D (6 bases). V was shortened by 5 bases and J by 2 bases, with 16 bases between the two germline ends. The germline gives CDR1 MNHEY, CDR2 SVGEGT. The CDR3 consists of 15 residues. The CDR3 is CASSLRDGQPYEQYF. The CDR3 DNA is TGTGCCAGCAGTCTCCGGGACGGACAGCCCTACGAGCAGTACTTC.

This clonotype was detected only a few times. The rearrangement uses TRBV12-3 or TRBV12-4 and TRBJ1-2; 7 bases align to TRBD1. Trimming removed 5 bases from V and 9 bases from J; junction bases left unmatched: 3. This CDR3 spans 11 amino acids. CDR3 bases: TGTGCCAGCAGTACAGGGGAGAGCTACACCTTC. It yields the protein CASSTGESYTF.

This sequence joins TRBV20-1 and TRBJ1-4; D is possibly TRBD1 (6 bases). The V gene lost 1 base and the J gene lost 5 bases, with 8 bases spanning the gap. CDR3 size: 13 residues. The V gene's germline CDR1 is DFQATT and CDR2 SNEGSKA (reference sequence). The CDR3, as DNA: TGCAGTGCTAGAGCGGGGGGCAATGAAAAACTGTTTTTT. Residues: CSARAGGNEKLFF.

This clonotype was detected many times. This chain uses TRBV29-1 with TRBJ1-4; D possibly corresponds to TRBD1 (5 bases). The CDR3 consists of 14 residues. Per germline, CDR1 SQVTM and CDR2 ANQGSEA. V was pared by 6 bases and J by 6 bases, with 17 bases between. The CDR3: CSVGRSGGDEKLFF. DNA for the CDR3: TGCAGCGTGGGGAGGTCGGGGGGGGATGAAAAACTGTTTTTT.

This clonotype was seen at least ten times. The chain couples TRBV2 to TRBJ2-5, with D possibly TRBD1 on 5 matching bases. The CDR3 loop spans 15 amino acids. CDR1 is SNHLY and CDR2 is FYNNEI in the germline V gene. V lost 0 bases to trimming and J lost 5 bases, with 13 bases between them. The CDR3 spells CASSEAVGPSETQYF. CDR3 DNA sequence: TGTGCCAGCAGTGAAGCGGTGGGGCCGTCGGAGACCCAGTACTTC. The variable domain in full, completed from reference TRBV2 and TRBJ2-5, reads EPEVTQTPSHQVTQMGQEVILRCVPISNHLYFYWYRQILGQKVEFLVSFYNNEISEKSEIFDDQFSVERPDGSNFTLKIRSTKLEDSAMYFCASSEAVGPSETQYFGPGTRLLVL.

This clonotype was picked up many times. V usage is TRBV20-1 and J usage is TRBJ1-1, with D uncertain. V lost 0 bases, J lost 1 base, and 9 bases lay in between. The V gene's germline CDR1 is DFQATT and CDR2 SNEGSKA (reference sequence). The CDR3 length is 14 residues. CDR3 in amino acids: CSARDRTSNTEAFF. The CDR3 region has the DNA TGCAGTGCTAGAGATCGCACATCGAACACTGAAGCTTTCTTT.

The chain links TRBV3-1 to TRBJ2-7; the match to TRBD2 covers 8 bases. With V trimmed by 0 bases and J by 4 bases, 8 bases remained unmatched. From germline, CDR1 is LGHDT and CDR2 YNNKEL (reference sequence). CDR3 length: 16 amino acids. The CDR3 protein is CASSQDPAGEGYEQYF. Here the CDR3 DNA reads TGTGCCAGCAGCCAAGATCCAGCGGGAGAGGGGTACGAGCAGTACTTC.

This clonotype was counted many times. The chain carries TRBV10-3 and TRBJ1-2; D is unclear. V lost 3 bases, J lost 1 base, and 6 bases lay in between. The CDR3 loop spans 13 amino acids. The germline CDR1 and CDR2 sequences are ENHRY and SYGVKD. CDR3 DNA: TGTGCCATCAGTGATTCAATTAACTATGGCTACACCTTC. It is translated as CAISDSINYGYTF.

This clonotype was detected a few times. The chain combines TRBV20-1 with TRBJ2-7; no clear D. The CDR3 loop spans 13 amino acids. Germline CDR1 DFQATT, CDR2 SNEGSKA (reference sequence). Trimming cost V 3 bases and J 5 bases, with 14 bases left between them. The CDR3 is CSARGTPIDEQYF. CDR3 sequence (DNA): TGCAGTGCTAGGGGCACCCCCATCGACGAGCAGTACTTC.